The 21 T cell receptor beta chains in this list originate from one sample, sequenced in a study of T-cell memory formation after mild COVID-19 (dated by TCRdb to the early 2020s). Library preparation used 5' RACE. The instrument given in TCRdb is Illumina NovaSeq 6000. TCRdb itself trimmed the public reads at Q25 with fastp, ran MiXCR and retained productive beta chains. Each entry merges the rows of one CDR3 protein and shows their most common DNA and genes. Present in this sample are about 340,000 distinct CDR3 sequences, around 21% of which were seen just once. Roughly an eighth of the sample lies in the top ten. The sequencing sample was made of PBMCs or a T cell subset sorted from them (not recorded which). All receptors derive from an adult woman who had mild COVID-19 (a few samples of this study predate the infection). The sample titles of this study are shuffled in the database, so cell type and time point are left out; the donor was told from shared clones.

This chain links TRBV7-9 with TRBJ1-2; maybe TRBD1 (6 bases). Germline CDR1 reads SEHNR; CDR2 reads FQNEAQ (reference sequence). V lost 5 bases and J lost 6, with 16 bases in between. CDR3 length: 14 residues. CDR3 bases: TGTGCCAGCAGCCCTCCTGGGGGCGCGCATGGCTACACCTTC. Protein sequence: CASSPPGGAHGYTF.

This clonotype was detected a few times. This chain uses TRBV18 with TRBJ2-7; D call uncertain. This CDR3 is 13 amino acids long. Trimming pared 3 bases from V and 4 bases from J, leaving 10 bases between. From germline, CDR1 is KGHSH and CDR2 LQKENI. The CDR3 sequence: CASSPSRIYEQYF. In DNA form, the CDR3 reads TGTGCCAGCTCACCGTCCAGGATTTACGAGCAGTACTTC. The full variable domain, its missing parts supplied by reference TRBV18 and TRBJ2-7, is NAGVMQNPRHLVRRRGQEARLRCSPMKGHSHVYWYRQLPEEGLKFMVYLQKENIIDESGMPKERFSAEFPKEGPSILRIQQVVRGDSAAYFCASSPSRIYEQYFGPGTRLTVT.

V and J are TRBV27 and TRBJ1-4, with 8 bases that match TRBD1. Germline CDR1 reads MNHEY; CDR2 reads SMNVEV (reference sequence). The trim removed 4 bases at V and 4 bases at J, leaving 20 bases unmatched. This CDR3 is built from 20 residues. CDR3: CASSSHINDRGGEGNEKLFF. The DNA of the CDR3 is TGTGCCAGCAGTTCTCACATCAATGACAGGGGCGGCGAGGGTAATGAAAAACTGTTTTTT.

The table lists this clonotype with a few counts. V gene TRBV20-1 combines with J gene TRBJ2-3; 12 bases align to TRBD2. V lost 4 bases, J lost 3 bases, and 5 bases stayed unmatched. Germline V lookup: CDR1 DFQATT, CDR2 SNEGSKA (reference sequence). The CDR3 covers 15 residues. The CDR3 here is CSATPTSGGTDTQYF. The DNA of the CDR3 is TGCAGTGCTACCCCGACTAGCGGGGGTACAGATACGCAGTATTTT.

This clonotype has just a few counts. The rearrangement joins TRBV6-1 to TRBJ2-1; TRBD1 agrees at 7 bases. Per the germline V gene, CDR1 is MNHNS and CDR2 is SASEGT. The trim removed 6 bases at V and 4 bases at J, leaving 9 bases unmatched. This CDR3 has 15 residues. The CDR3 reads CASRPSRGFYNEQFF. The CDR3 DNA follows: TGTGCCAGCAGGCCGTCCAGGGGGTTTTACAATGAGCAGTTCTTC.

This clonotype was detected a few times. This rearrangement joins TRBV5-1 to TRBJ2-7, with D perhaps matching TRBD2 (6 bases). Trimming took 2 bases from V and 2 from J, leaving 11 bases between them. This CDR3 comprises 14 residues. The germline V gene has CDR1 SGHRS and CDR2 YFSETQ. The CDR3 spells CASSFRDFPYEQYF. The DNA for the CDR3 is TGCGCCAGCAGCTTCCGGGACTTCCCCTACGAGCAGTACTTC.

This clonotype came up a few times. The chain combines TRBV20-1 with TRBJ1-5; 7 positions match TRBD1. J lost 4 bases, V lost 5 bases, and 8 bases had no gene match. The length of the CDR3 is 14 residues. From germline, CDR1 is DFQATT and CDR2 SNEGSKA (reference sequence). DNA of the CDR3: TGCAGTGCTCGCTACGGGACAGAGAATCAGCCCCAGCATTTT. Translating gives CSARYGTENQPQHF.

This clonotype has ten or more counts. The J gene is TRBJ2-7, the V gene TRBV7-9, with D uncertain. Germline V gene data show CDR1 as SEHNR and CDR2 as FQNEAQ (reference sequence). V was trimmed by 5 bases and J by 4 bases, leaving 12 bases between them. CDR3 length: 13 amino acids. The CDR3 region has the DNA TGTGCCAGCAGCCCCTCTGGCGATTACGAGCAGTACTTC. The encoded protein is CASSPSGDYEQYF.

Written as DNA, the CDR3 is TGTGCCACCAATGAAGGGGGCCATGGGGAGACCCAGTACTTC. Its protein product is CATNEGGHGETQYF. The gene calls are TRBV15 and TRBJ2-5, with TRBD1 identical over 7 bases. Germline CDR1 reads LNHNV; CDR2 reads YYDKDF (reference sequence). This CDR3 region has 14 residues. The J segment lost 5 bases and the V segment lost 7 bases, leaving 10 bases of the junction unmatched.

V gene TRBV20-1 combines with J gene TRBJ2-1; 9 bases match TRBD2. Germline V lookup: CDR1 DFQATT, CDR2 SNEGSKA (reference sequence). The junction had 15 bases not matched to a gene; V was cut back by 3 bases and J by 15 bases. CDR3 size: 14 residues. CDR3 bases: TGCAGTGCTAGTGCCCCGACTAGCGGCCTGGGGGTGTTCTTC. Protein product: CSASAPTSGLGVFF.

This clonotype has only a few counts. DNA of the CDR3: TGCAGCGTTGTGTCGTCTAGCGAGACGGACGAGCAGTACTTC. It yields the protein CSVVSSSETDEQYF. The chain has TRBV29-1 and TRBJ2-7; D is possibly TRBD2 (6 bases). This CDR3 is built from 14 residues. Germline V gene sequence: CDR1 SQVTM, CDR2 ANQGSEA. V shed 4 bases and J shed 5 bases, with 18 bases lying between them.

The chain joins TRBV7-6 to TRBJ2-1, with D perhaps matching TRBD1 (5 bases). The CDR3 sequence is 17 residues long. Trimming took off 3 bases at V and 6 bases at J, with 21 bases between the two ends. The V gene's germline CDR1 is SGHVS and CDR2 FNYEAQ. The CDR3 sequence: CASSLPLVGPEVNEQFF. Written as DNA, the CDR3 is TGTGCCAGCAGCTTGCCCCTCGTGGGGCCCGAAGTCAATGAGCAGTTCTTC.

The chain combines TRBV20-1 with TRBJ2-3; D is perhaps TRBD1 (5 bases). CDR3 size: 14 residues. Per germline, CDR1 DFQATT and CDR2 SNEGSKA (reference sequence). The germline V and J ends were trimmed by 0 bases and 3 bases, with 10 bases remaining between them. The CDR3 here is CSARDLKGTDTQYF. In DNA, the CDR3 is TGCAGTGCTAGAGATTTAAAGGGGACAGATACGCAGTATTTT.

The rearrangement joins TRBV12-3 or TRBV12-4 to TRBJ1-1; a weak D match, TRBD1 (5 bases). V was clipped by 8 bases and J by 1 base, with 23 bases between them. The CDR3 has 17 residues. CDR3 sequence: CASGNRGVGRENTEAFF. DNA for the CDR3: TGTGCCAGCGGAAATCGGGGGGTGGGCCGGGAGAACACTGAAGCTTTCTTT.

J is TRBJ2-5 and V is TRBV7-9, with D possibly being TRBD2 (6 bases). The germline V gene encodes CDR1 SEHNR and CDR2 FQNEAQ (reference sequence). This CDR3 region has 13 residues. V shed 5 bases and J shed 3 bases, with 10 bases lying between them. CDR3 sequence reads: CASSPRGKETQYF. The DNA for the CDR3 is TGTGCCAGCAGCCCCCGGGGGAAAGAGACCCAGTACTTC.

This clonotype was recorded a few times. The chain carries TRBV24-1 and TRBJ1-2; 10 positions match TRBD1. Losses at the gene ends were 4 bases for V and 6 bases for J; bases not matched to a gene: 7. Germline V gives CDR1 KGHDR, CDR2 SFDVKD. The CDR3 consists of 15 residues. This CDR3 is CATSDGGQGVHGYTF. The CDR3 DNA follows: TGTGCCACCAGTGACGGTGGACAGGGGGTCCATGGCTACACCTTC.

The CDR3 nucleotides are TGTGCCAGCAGCCAAGCCCCGGTCGCTGAAGCTTTCTTT. Encoded protein: CASSQAPVAEAFF. This sequence joins TRBV3-1 and TRBJ1-1, with D hard to call. This CDR3 is 13 amino acids long. V was clipped by 1 base and J by 6 bases, with 9 bases between them. Germline-derived CDR1 and CDR2 are LGHDT and YNNKEL (reference sequence).

This clonotype has a handful of counts. V gene TRBV29-1 combines with J gene TRBJ2-2; tentative D call: TRBD1 (6 bases). The CDR3 sequence is 12 residues long. Germline V gene lookup returns CDR1 SQVTM and CDR2 ANQGSEA. Trimming removed 7 bases from V and 7 bases from J, with 13 bases in between. CDR3 sequence reads: CSADQGGGELFF. The DNA of the CDR3 is TGCAGCGCCGATCAAGGGGGCGGGGAGCTGTTTTTT.

The chain has TRBV3-1 and TRBJ2-4; D remains unclear. The germline gives CDR1 LGHDT, CDR2 YNNKEL (reference sequence). Trimming took off 1 base at V and 8 bases at J, with 15 bases between the two ends. The CDR3 totals 15 residues. The CDR3 loop is CASSQGGPERDIQYF. CDR3 nucleotides: TGTGCCAGCAGCCAAGGAGGTCCGGAACGGGACATTCAGTACTTC.

CDR3 DNA sequence: TGTGCCACCAGCAGAGACAACGACGCCTTCCTCCACTTT. Residues: CATSRDNDAFLHF. This chain uses TRBV15 with TRBJ1-6, with D unresolved. V was pared by 0 bases and J by 15 bases, with 12 bases between. From germline, CDR1 is LNHNV and CDR2 YYDKDF (reference sequence). CDR3 size: 13 residues.

This CDR3 is CAGQGYGANVLTF. For the CDR3, the DNA is TGTGCCGGGCAGGGATATGGGGCCAACGTCCTGACTTTC. The chain combines TRBV30 with TRBJ2-6; a weak D match, TRBD1 (5 bases). This CDR3 comprises 13 residues. The germline V gene has CDR1 GTSNPN and CDR2 SVGIG (reference sequence). V was trimmed by 8 bases and J by 3 bases, leaving 11 bases between them.